Shown below are 7 T cell receptor beta chains from a single sample sequenced in a study of blood T cell repertoires in COVID-19. Sequencing used immunoSEQ multiplex PCR; TCRdb keeps in-frame clones, though not all of them. The profile shows approximately 220,000 clones, about four fifths of them singletons. The sample taken for sequencing was peripheral blood. All receptors derive from a woman aged 45 to 65 with acute or convalescent COVID-19.

V and J are TRBV10-2 and TRBJ1-4; 8 bases match TRBD1. Germline CDR1 and CDR2: WSHSY and SAAADI. Trimming took 7 bases from V and 4 from J; bases not matched to a gene: 11. This CDR3 has 16 residues. CDR3 loop: CASTGTGDRGNEKLFF. In DNA, the CDR3 is TGCGCCAGCACCGGAACGGGTGACAGGGGTAATGAAAAACTGTTTTTT.

This chain links TRBV25-1 with TRBJ1-4, with 10 bases that match TRBD1. The germline CDR1 and CDR2 sequences are MGHDK and SYGVNS. J was trimmed by 7 bases and V by 3 bases; bases with no gene match: 5. The CDR3 extends over 15 amino acids. CDR3 in DNA: TGTGCCAGCAGTGATTTGGGACAGGGGAGTGAAAAACTGTTTTTT. Encoded protein: CASSDLGQGSEKLFF.

The V call is TRBV29-1, the J call TRBJ2-7, with D possibly TRBD2 on 5 matching bases. The V end lost 6 bases, the J end lost 2 bases, and 11 bases lay between the germline ends. CDR1 and CDR2 from the germline V gene are SQVTM and ANQGSEA. This CDR3 has 12 amino acids. CDR3 loop: CSVYGITYEQYF. CDR3 sequence (DNA): TGCAGCGTCTACGGGATCACCTACGAGCAGTACTTC.

The chain uses TRBV3-1 (or the pseudogene TRBV3-2) and TRBJ1-3; no definite D call. Trimming pared 6 bases from V and 0 bases from J, leaving 12 bases between. CDR3 length: 15 residues. Germline loops: CDR1 LGHDT, CDR2 YNNKEL (reference sequence). The CDR3 DNA reads as TGTGCCAGCAGTTTACAGATGATCTCTGGAAACACCATATATTTT. This sequence encodes CASSLQMISGNTIYF.

CDR3 amino acids: CASSLRELGEQYF. DNA of the CDR3: TGTGCCAGCAGTTTGAGGGAATTGGGAGAGCAGTACTTC. The chain employs TRBV12-3 or TRBV12-4 and TRBJ2-7; a weak D match, TRBD2 (5 bases). Trimming removed 3 bases from V and 7 bases from J, with 13 bases in between. CDR3 length equals 13 residues.

This clone appeared once. The same CDR3 is also encoded by other DNA sequences in this sample. The J gene is TRBJ2-7, the V gene TRBV19; D is undetermined. V lost 6 bases and J lost 0, with 6 bases in between. CDR3 length equals 12 residues. In germline, CDR1 is LNHDA, CDR2 SQIVND (reference sequence). The CDR3 DNA reads TGTGCCAGTAGCCCGGGCTCCTACGAGCAGTACTTC. Amino acid sequence: CASSPGSYEQYF.

This sequence joins TRBV18 and TRBJ2-3, with 7 bases matching TRBD1. Germline CDR1 and CDR2: KGHSH and LQKENI. The CDR3 contains 13 residues. Trimming removed 6 bases from V and 7 bases from J; junction bases left unmatched: 7. CDR3 DNA sequence: TGTGCCAGCTCCCAGGCGGACAGGAATACGCAGTATTTT. This encodes CASSQADRNTQYF. Using reference TRBV18 and TRBJ2-3 for the parts outside the CDR3, the full variable domain is NAGVMQNPRHLVRRRGQEARLRCSPMKGHSHVYWYRQLPEEGLKFMVYLQKENIIDESGMPKERFSAEFPKEGPSILRIQQVVRGDSAAYFCASSQADRNTQYFGPGTRLTVL.